Shown below are 8 T cell receptor beta chains from a single sample sequenced in a study of cytomegalovirus exposure and HLA in healthy donors. 13 Jbeta primers and 60 Vbeta primers were used for the PCR. Profiling relied on immunoSEQ multiplex PCR, and the TCRdb table lists in-frame clones only, not all of them. The sample shows roughly 190,000 clones, more than 65% of them seen only once. The source material was PBMCs. Source of these receptors: a man aged 45-65 years in good health and CMV-seronegative.

The V call is TRBV2, the J call TRBJ2-7, with D possibly TRBD1 on 6 matching bases. Germline-derived CDR1 and CDR2 are SNHLY and FYNNEI. The CDR3 has 14 amino acids. Trimming stripped 7 bases from V and 0 bases from J, with 13 bases between. The CDR3 sequence: CASKGQPSSYEQYF. CDR3 nucleotide sequence: TGTGCCAGCAAGGGACAACCGAGCTCCTACGAGCAGTACTTC.

The CDR3 DNA follows: TGTGCCACCAGCAGAGATCCCAGGGTTTATGGAGAGACCCAGTACTTC. It translates to CATSRDPRVYGETQYF. The chain joins TRBV15 to TRBJ2-5; TRBD1 might be the D (5 bases). CDR1 and CDR2 (germline): LNHNV, YYDKDF (reference sequence). Trimming stripped 0 bases from V and 4 bases from J, with 15 bases between. The CDR3 extends over 16 amino acids.

DNA for the CDR3: TGTGCCAGCAGTCATGACAGGGTCAACACTGAAGCTTTCTTT. Translated, it gives CASSHDRVNTEAFF. The chain is built from TRBV6-5 and TRBJ1-1, with 7 nucleotides matching TRBD1. The ends lost 5 bases at V and 2 bases at J; junction bases unmatched: 5. CDR1 is MNHEY and CDR2 is SVGAGI in the germline V gene. This CDR3 has 14 residues.

The V gene is TRBV7-2, the J gene TRBJ2-3; 12 bases align to TRBD2. The germline V gene has CDR1 SGHTA and CDR2 FQGNSA. The CDR3 length is 18 residues. The V segment lost 5 bases and the J segment 6 bases; nucleotides outside the gene matches: 15. CDR3 protein: CASSPWGASGGAGDTQYF. CDR3 DNA: TGTGCCAGCAGCCCCTGGGGGGCTAGCGGGGGGGCGGGGGATACGCAGTATTTT.

This clone was observed a handful of times. The J gene is TRBJ2-7, the V gene TRBV10-1, with D possibly being TRBD1 (6 bases). There are 15 residues in the CDR3. The germline gives CDR1 WNHNN, CDR2 SYGVQD (reference sequence). V dropped 3 bases and J dropped 5 bases, with 17 bases sitting between them. The CDR3 region has the DNA TGCGCCAGCAGTGAAAGCAGGGGTGCGCTCCACGAGCAGTACTTC. Its protein is CASSESRGALHEQYF.

DNA of the CDR3: TGTGCCAGCAGCCAAGAGATTCTAGCGGTGAACACCGGGGAGCTGTTTTTT. Protein: CASSQEILAVNTGELFF. This chain links TRBV4-2 with TRBJ2-2, with 7 bases that match TRBD2. CDR3 length equals 17 residues. Germline loops: CDR1 LGHNA, CDR2 YNFKEQ. V gave up 0 bases and J gave up 1 base; unmatched junction bases: 5.

The rearrangement links TRBV30 to TRBJ1-5; no firm D call. This CDR3 contains 16 residues. Trimming removed 2 bases from V and 4 bases from J, with 18 bases in between. Germline V gene lookup returns CDR1 GTSNPN and CDR2 SVGIG (reference sequence). CDR3 nucleotide sequence: TGTGCCTGGAGTCTTCCCAATTACAGCCGAAATCAGCCCCAGCATTTT. The encoded protein is CAWSLPNYSRNQPQHF. The full variable domain, completed using reference TRBV30 and TRBJ1-5, is SQTIHQWPATLVQPVGSPLSLECTVEGTSNPNLYWYRQAAGRGLQLLFYSVGIGQISSEVPQNLSASRPQDRQFILSSKKLLLSDSGFYLCAWSLPNYSRNQPQHFGDGTRLSIL.

The chain recombines TRBV7-9 with TRBJ2-3, with TRBD1 matching 9 bases. Germline V gene lookup returns CDR1 SEHNR and CDR2 FQNEAQ (reference sequence). Trimming removed 1 base from V and 3 bases from J; junction bases left unmatched: 8. This CDR3 is 17 amino acids long. The DNA for the CDR3 is TGTGCCAGCAGCTTAGGGGACCGGGACAGGGCGACAGATACGCAGTATTTT. Encoded protein: CASSLGDRDRATDTQYF.